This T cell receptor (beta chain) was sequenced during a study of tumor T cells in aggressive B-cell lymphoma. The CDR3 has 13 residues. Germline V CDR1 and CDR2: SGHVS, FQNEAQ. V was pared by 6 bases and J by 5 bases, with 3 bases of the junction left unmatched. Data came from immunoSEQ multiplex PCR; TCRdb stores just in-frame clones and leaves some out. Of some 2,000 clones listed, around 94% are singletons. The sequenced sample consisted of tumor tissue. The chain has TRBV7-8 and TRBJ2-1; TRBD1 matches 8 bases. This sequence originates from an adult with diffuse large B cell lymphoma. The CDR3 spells CASSPTGDNEQFF. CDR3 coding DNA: TGTGCCAGCAGTCCGACAGGGGACAATGAGCAGTTCTTC. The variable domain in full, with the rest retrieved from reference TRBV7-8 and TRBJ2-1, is GAGVSQSPRYKVAKRGQDVALRCDPISGHVSLFWYQQALGQGPEFLTYFQNEAQLDKSGLPSDRFFAERPEGSVSTLKIQRTQQEDSAVYLCASSPTGDNEQFFGPGTRLTVL.